A selection of T cell receptor beta chains follows, all from one sample in a study of blood T cell repertoires in COVID-19. Some clones are missing from TCRdb's copy, which holds only in-frame ones; the method was immunoSEQ multiplex PCR. The sample includes 70,000 to 100,000 clones, roughly 78% of them seen just once. Source material: peripheral blood. All receptors come from a man between 50 and 59 years old with active or convalescent COVID-19. Both conserved end residues are trimmed from each CDR3. Expanded clones get a size class; other rows say once, few or many, or leave the size out.

clone_size v_call cdr3_aa
once TRBV11-2 ASSSQNREMNIQY
. TRBV27 ASSPAGTGERGYT
few TRBV4-1 ASSQEASPGDEQF
once TRBV6-5 ATFEGAPYNEQF
. TRBV5-1 ASSSHDTSYNEQF
. TRBV9 ASSSREPSYEQY
. TRBV14 ASSQAGAPDTQY
. TRBV7-2 ASSFGRGLNEQY
once TRBV6-2/TRBV6-3 ASSIHRPQNTGELF
. TRBV25-1 ASSFLGNSPLH
once TRBV10-1 ASSESTGSLHGYT
. TRBV7-2 ASSLGGADTGELF
few TRBV5-1 ASSRTGQNTEAF
. TRBV6-4 ASRADRTPSEAF
. TRBV6-5 ASSYSRHWDTEAF